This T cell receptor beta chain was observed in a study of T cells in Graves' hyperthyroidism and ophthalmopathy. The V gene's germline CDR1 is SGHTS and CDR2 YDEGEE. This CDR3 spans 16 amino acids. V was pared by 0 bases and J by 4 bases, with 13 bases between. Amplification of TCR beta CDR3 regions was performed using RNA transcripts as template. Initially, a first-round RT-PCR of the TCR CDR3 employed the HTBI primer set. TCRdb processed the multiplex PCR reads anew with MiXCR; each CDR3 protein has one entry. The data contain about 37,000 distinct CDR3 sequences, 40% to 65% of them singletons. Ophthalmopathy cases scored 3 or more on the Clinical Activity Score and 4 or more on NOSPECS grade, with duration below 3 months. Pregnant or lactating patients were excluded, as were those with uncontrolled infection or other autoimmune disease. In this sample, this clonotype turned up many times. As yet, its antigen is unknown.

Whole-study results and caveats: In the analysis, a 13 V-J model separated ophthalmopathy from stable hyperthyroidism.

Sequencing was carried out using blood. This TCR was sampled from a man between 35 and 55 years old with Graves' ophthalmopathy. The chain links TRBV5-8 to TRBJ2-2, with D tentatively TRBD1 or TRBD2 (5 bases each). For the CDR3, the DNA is TGTGCCAGCAGCTTGGCCACCGGGACGGGCACCGGGGAGCTGTTTTTT. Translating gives CASSLATGTGTGELFF.